This TCR beta chain was captured in a study of blood T cell repertoires in COVID-19 (TCRdb year 2020). Background on the whole study: Samples covering the acute and convalescent phases of COVID-19 were provided by collaborators in the United States, Italy and Spain. Sample metadata almost always included a de-identified subject ID, COVID-19 status, age in years and sex. Samples came from the ongoing ImmuneRACE study (first 160 participants) plus 1,254 subjects from 6 global collaborators. Subjects who had been exposed to COVID-19, were actively infected with it, or had recovered from it provided the deeply sampled blood TCRbeta repertoires that made up the dataset. Where HLA class I and class II types were available, the types were taken from metadata supplied by the sample provider, not from assay-based typing. The repertoires were released in a freely available public database intended as a resource for research on the immune response to SARS-CoV-2. The material from the prospective study consisted of cDNA or gDNA derived from T cells, B-cell-depleted T cells, or PBMCs. Overall results and qualifications from the work: Clinical and demographic metadata were provided uncurated, with the amount varying by source and participant.

TCRbeta CDR3 regions were amplified from genomic DNA by means of the immunoSEQ Assay, a bias-controlled multiplex PCR. Turning to the authors' computational methods: Nucleated cell counts per sample were estimated from amplification of reference gene primers within the assay. To quantify the absolute abundance of each unique TCRbeta CDR3 rearrangement, sequence reads were collapsed and filtered. For each sample, productive Simpson clonality was calculated as the square root of Simpson's diversity index over productive rearrangements. Held by TCRdb, this immuneACCESS table contains in-frame sequences only and omits some clones. Under half of the omission traces to an unresolved V gene where checked; the cause of the rest is unknown. For V, J and clone size, that table is used; D and trimming come from the DNA. The sample table lists more than 300,000 clones, more than 85% of them with a count of one. About 18% of the sample is held by the ten biggest clonotypes.

Participants in the prospective study were aged about 18 to 89 years, lived in 24 United States geographic areas, and enrolled through a virtual design. To assign participants to cohorts, the prospective study relied on clinical history that participants themselves reported in a screening survey and a study questionnaire. Recovered participants in ImmuneRACE Cohort 3 were defined by two consecutive negative NP/OP PCR tests, clearance by a healthcare professional, or resolution of symptoms. Each participant in the prospective study had whole blood, serum and a nasopharyngeal or oropharyngeal swab collected by mobile phlebotomists. Over an approximately 2-month period, participants in the prospective study had the option of providing additional blood draws and questionnaires. Before DNA extraction, prospective study blood samples were shipped either frozen or at room temperature. CDR1 and CDR2 (SNHLY, FYNNEI) derive from the germline V gene. Including cysteine and phenylalanine, the CDR3 has 15 amino acids. The kept DNA is CDR3 alone, 45 bases in frame from the first base. After removal of 6 bases from V and 4 bases from J, the junction retains 10 bases not matched to a gene.

Concerning this clone itself: The antigen it recognizes is unknown. One base away there is no much larger clone; base qualities are not given.

The rearranged chain carries TRBV2 and TRBJ1-1; 8 bases in the junction line up with TRBD1. The sequenced sample was PBMCs or T cells enriched from blood (not recorded which). The receptor was isolated from a woman aged 25 to 45 who had recovered from COVID-19. CDR3 protein: CASSELGQGSTEAFF. The base sequence is TGTGCCAGCAGCGAACTAGGACAGGGAAGCACTGAAGCTTTCTTT.